This T cell receptor beta chain was identified during a study of shared clonotypes between healthy human individuals. Study findings and constraints: Sample collection involved blood only; tissue repertoires are likely different.

Researchers drew on about 94 million PBMCs for genomic DNA from unsorted samples. Data came from immunoSEQ multiplex PCR; TCRdb stores just in-frame clones and leaves some out. The table has about 460,000 clones, around 77% seen once; the top ten hold around 13%. Trimming pared 3 bases from V and 0 bases from J, leaving 9 bases between. The CDR3 covers 15 residues. From germline, CDR1 is LGHNA and CDR2 YSLEER. This clone occurred many times. What it recognizes is unknown. The TCR sequence derives from a woman between 35 and 50 years old in good health. Some clones in this sample may be carry-over from other donors' samples. V gene TRBV4-3 combines with J gene TRBJ1-3; D gene unclear. The specimen was PBMCs. CDR3 residues: CASSQTYSSGNTIYF. In DNA form, the CDR3 reads TGCGCCAGCAGCCAGACCTATAGCTCTGGAAACACCATATATTTT.